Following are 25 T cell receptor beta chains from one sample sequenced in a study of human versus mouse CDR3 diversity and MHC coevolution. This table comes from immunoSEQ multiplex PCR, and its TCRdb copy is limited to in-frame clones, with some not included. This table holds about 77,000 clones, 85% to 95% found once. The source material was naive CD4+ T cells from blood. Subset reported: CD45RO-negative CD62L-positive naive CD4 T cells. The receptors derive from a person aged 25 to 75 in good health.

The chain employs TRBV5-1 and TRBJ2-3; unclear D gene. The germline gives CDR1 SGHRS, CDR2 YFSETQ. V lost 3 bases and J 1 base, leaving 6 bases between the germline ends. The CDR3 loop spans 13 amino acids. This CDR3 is CASSSVGTDTQYF. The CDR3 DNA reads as TGCGCCAGCAGCTCGGTGGGCACAGATACGCAGTATTTT.

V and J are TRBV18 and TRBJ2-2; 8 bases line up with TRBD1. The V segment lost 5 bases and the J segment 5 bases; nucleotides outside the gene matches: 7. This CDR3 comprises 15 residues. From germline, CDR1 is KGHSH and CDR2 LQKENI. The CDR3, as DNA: TGTGCCAGCTCAAAAGGACAGGGAGATACCGGGGAGCTGTTTTTT. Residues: CASSKGQGDTGELFF. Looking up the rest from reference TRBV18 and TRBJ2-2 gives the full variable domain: NAGVMQNPRHLVRRRGQEARLRCSPMKGHSHVYWYRQLPEEGLKFMVYLQKENIIDESGMPKERFSAEFPKEGPSILRIQQVVRGDSAAYFCASSKGQGDTGELFFGEGSRLTVL.

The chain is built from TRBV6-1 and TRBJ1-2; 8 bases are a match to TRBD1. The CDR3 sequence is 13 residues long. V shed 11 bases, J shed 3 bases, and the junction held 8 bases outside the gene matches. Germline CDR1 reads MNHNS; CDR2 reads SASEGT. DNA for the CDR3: TGTGCCGGACTAGGACAGGGCCACTATGGCTACACCTTC. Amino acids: CAGLGQGHYGYTF.

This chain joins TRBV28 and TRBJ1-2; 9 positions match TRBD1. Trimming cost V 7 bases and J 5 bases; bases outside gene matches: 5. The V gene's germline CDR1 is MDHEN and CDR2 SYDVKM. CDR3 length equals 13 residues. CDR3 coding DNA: TGTGCCAGCACCCTGACAGGGGGGTATGGCTACACCTTC. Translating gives CASTLTGGYGYTF.

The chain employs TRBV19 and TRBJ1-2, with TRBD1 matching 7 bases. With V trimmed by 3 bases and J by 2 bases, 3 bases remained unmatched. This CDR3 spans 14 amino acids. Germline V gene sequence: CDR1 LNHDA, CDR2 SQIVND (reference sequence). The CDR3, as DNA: TGTGCCAGTAGTATCGGACAGGAAAACTATGGCTACACCTTC. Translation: CASSIGQENYGYTF.

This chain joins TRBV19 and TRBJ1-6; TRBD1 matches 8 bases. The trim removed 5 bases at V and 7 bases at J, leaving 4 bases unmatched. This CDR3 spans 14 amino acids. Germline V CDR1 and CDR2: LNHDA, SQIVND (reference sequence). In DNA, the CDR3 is TGTGCCAGTAGTTCACAGGGGGGAAATTCACCCCTCCACTTT. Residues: CASSSQGGNSPLHF.

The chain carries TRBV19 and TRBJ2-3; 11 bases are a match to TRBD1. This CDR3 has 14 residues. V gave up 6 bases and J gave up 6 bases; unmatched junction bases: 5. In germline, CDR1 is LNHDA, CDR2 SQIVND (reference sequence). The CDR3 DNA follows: TGTGCCAGTAGCCTGGACAGGGGGCACGATACGCAGTATTTT. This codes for CASSLDRGHDTQYF.

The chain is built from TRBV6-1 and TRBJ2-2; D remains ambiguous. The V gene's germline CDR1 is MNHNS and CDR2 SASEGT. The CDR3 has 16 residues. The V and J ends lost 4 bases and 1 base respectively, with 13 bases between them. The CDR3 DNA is TGTGCCAGCAGTGTCCTGTCCGGTAGGAACACCGGGGAGCTGTTTTTT. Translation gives CASSVLSGRNTGELFF.

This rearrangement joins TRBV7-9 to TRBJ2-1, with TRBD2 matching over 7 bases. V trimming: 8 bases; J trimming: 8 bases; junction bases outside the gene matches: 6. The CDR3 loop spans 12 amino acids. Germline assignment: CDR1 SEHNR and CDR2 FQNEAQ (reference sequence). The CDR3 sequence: CASGREGDEQFF. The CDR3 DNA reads TGTGCCAGCGGGAGGGAAGGGGATGAGCAGTTCTTC.

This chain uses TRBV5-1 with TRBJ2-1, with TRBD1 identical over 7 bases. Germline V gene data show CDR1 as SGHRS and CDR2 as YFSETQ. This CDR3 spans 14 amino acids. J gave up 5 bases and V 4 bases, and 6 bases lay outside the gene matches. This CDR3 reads CASSPGQDHNEQFF. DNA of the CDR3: TGCGCCAGCAGCCCTGGACAGGACCACAATGAGCAGTTCTTC.

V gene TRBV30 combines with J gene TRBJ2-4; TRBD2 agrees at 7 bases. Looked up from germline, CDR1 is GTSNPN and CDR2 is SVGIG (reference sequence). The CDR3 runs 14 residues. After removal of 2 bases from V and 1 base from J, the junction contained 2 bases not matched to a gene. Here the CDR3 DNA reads TGTGCCTGGAGTCGAGCGGGGGCCAAAAACATTCAGTACTTC. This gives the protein CAWSRAGAKNIQYF.

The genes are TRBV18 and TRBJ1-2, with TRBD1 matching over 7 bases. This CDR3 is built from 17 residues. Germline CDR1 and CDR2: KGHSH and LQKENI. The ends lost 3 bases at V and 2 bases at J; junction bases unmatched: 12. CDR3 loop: CASSPLTGALGNYGYTF. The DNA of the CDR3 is TGTGCCAGCTCACCCCTTACAGGGGCCCTTGGAAACTATGGCTACACCTTC.

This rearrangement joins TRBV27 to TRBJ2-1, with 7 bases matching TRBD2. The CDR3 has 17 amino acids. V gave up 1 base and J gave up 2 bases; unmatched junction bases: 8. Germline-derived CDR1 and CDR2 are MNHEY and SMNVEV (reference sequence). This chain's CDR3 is CASSLFALADAYNEQFF. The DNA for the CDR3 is TGTGCCAGCAGTTTATTTGCTCTAGCGGACGCCTACAATGAGCAGTTCTTC.

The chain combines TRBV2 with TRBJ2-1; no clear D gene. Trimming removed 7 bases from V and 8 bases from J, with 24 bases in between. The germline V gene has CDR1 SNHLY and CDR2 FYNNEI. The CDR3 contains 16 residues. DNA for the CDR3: TGTGCCAGCACCCACGAACTTCTAGATCCCCCCCATGAGCAGTTCTTC. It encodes CASTHELLDPPHEQFF. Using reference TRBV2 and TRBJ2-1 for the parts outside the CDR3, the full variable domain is EPEVTQTPSHQVTQMGQEVILRCVPISNHLYFYWYRQILGQKVEFLVSFYNNEISEKSEIFDDQFSVERPDGSNFTLKIRSTKLEDSAMYFCASTHELLDPPHEQFFGPGTRLTVL.

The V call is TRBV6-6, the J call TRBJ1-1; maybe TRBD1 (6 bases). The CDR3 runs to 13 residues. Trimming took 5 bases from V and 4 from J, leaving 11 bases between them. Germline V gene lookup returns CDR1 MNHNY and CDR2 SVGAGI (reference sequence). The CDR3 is CASSATGSTEAFF. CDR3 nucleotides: TGTGCCAGCAGTGCGACAGGTTCCACTGAAGCTTTCTTT.

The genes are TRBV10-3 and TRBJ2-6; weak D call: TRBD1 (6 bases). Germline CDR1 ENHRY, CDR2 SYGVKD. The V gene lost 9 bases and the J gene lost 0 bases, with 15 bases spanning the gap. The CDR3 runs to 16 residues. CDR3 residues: CAMMDSPSSGANVLTF. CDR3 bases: TGTGCCATGATGGACAGTCCGAGCTCTGGGGCCAACGTCCTGACTTTC.

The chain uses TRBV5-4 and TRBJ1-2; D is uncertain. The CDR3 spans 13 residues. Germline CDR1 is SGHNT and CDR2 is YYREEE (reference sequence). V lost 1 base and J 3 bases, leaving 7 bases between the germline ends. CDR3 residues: CASSLNMDYGYTF. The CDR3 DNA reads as TGTGCCAGCAGCTTGAACATGGACTATGGCTACACCTTC.

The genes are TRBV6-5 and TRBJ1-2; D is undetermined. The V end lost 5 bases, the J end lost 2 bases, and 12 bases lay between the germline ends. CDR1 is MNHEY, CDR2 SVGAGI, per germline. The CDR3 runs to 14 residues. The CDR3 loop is CASSGAAGNYGYTF. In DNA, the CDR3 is TGTGCCAGCAGTGGAGCCGCGGGAAACTATGGCTACACCTTC.

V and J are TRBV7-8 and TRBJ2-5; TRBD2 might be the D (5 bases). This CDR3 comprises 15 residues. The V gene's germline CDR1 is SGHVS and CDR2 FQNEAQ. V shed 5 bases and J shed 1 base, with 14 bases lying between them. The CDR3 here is CASSAGVRAQETQYF. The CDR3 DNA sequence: TGTGCCAGCAGCGCCGGGGTTCGGGCCCAAGAGACCCAGTACTTC.

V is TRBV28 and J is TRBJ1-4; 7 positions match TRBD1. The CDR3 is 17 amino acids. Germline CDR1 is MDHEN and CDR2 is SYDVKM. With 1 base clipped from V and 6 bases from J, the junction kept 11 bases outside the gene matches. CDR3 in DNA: TGTGCCAGCAGTTTATCCCCAGGGACAGTTGGGGATGAAAAACTGTTTTTT. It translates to CASSLSPGTVGDEKLFF.

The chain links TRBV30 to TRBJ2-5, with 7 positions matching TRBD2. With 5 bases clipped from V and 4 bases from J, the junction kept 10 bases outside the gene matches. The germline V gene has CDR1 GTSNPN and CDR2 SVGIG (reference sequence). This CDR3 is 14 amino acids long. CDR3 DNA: TGTGCCTGGGGTACCGGCGGGAGTCGAGAGACCCAGTACTTC. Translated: CAWGTGGSRETQYF.

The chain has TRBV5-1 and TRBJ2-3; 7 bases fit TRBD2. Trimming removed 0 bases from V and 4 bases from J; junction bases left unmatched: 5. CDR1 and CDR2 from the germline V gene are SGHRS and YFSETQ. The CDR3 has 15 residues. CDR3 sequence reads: CASSLAGTKSDTQYF. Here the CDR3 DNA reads TGCGCCAGCAGCTTGGCGGGGACTAAATCAGATACGCAGTATTTT.

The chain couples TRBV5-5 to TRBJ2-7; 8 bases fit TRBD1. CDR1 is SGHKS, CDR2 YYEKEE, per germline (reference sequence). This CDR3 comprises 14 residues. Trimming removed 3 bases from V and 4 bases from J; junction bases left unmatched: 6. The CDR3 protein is CASSSEQGEYEQYF. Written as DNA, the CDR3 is TGTGCCAGCAGCTCGGAACAGGGGGAATACGAGCAGTACTTC.

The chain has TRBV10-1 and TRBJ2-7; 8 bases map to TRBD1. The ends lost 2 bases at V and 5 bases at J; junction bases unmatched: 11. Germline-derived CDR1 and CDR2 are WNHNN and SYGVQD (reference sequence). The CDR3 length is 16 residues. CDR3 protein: CASSEGSRTGRHEQYF. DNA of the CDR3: TGCGCCAGCAGTGAGGGCTCACGGACAGGGAGACACGAGCAGTACTTC.

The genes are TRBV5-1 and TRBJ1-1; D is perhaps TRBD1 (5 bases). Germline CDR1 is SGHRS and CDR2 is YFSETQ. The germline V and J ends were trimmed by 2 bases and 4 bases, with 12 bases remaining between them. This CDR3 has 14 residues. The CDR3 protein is CASSLPQEGTEAFF. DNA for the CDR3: TGCGCCAGCAGCTTACCACAGGAGGGCACTGAAGCTTTCTTT.